The T cell receptor beta chain under discussion was sequenced for a study of T cell responses to AZD1222 COVID-19 vaccine. V lost 0 bases and J lost 8; bases outside the gene matches: 7. Per the germline V gene, CDR1 is SGHRS and CDR2 is YFSETQ. The CDR3 consists of 15 residues. Libraries were prepared by immunoSEQ multiplex PCR; TCRdb keeps only in-frame clonotypes and omits some of them. The data show 95,000 to 150,000 clones, approximately 94% seen once. The chain couples TRBV5-1 to TRBJ2-1; 8 nucleotides match TRBD2. The clonotype originates from an adult who received the AZD1222 COVID-19 vaccine. The sequenced sample was peripheral blood, obtained 28 days after the second AZD1222 dose. DNA for the CDR3: TGCGCCAGCAGCTTGGATGGTAGCGGGATCTATGAGCAGTTCTTC. Protein: CASSLDGSGIYEQFF.